This TCR beta chain came from a study of cytomegalovirus exposure and HLA in healthy donors. Overall study: In a later analysis, the approximately 120 validation repertoires were reported to have used the same platform as the 600 to 700 first-cohort repertoires. Whole-study results and caveats: There were some public TCRs occurring in many donors, but most TCR sequences were rare. Cytomegalovirus status was reportedly diagnosed by the classifier with high specificity and sensitivity.

Of note for this clone: What it binds is unknown.

CDR1 and CDR2 (germline): MNHEY, SVGAGI. The CDR3 runs 15 residues. V was clipped by 4 bases and J by 7 bases; unmatched bases: 5. Sequencing used immunoSEQ multiplex PCR; TCRdb keeps in-frame clones, though not all of them. In the table there are around 300,000 clones, about 86% of which are singletons. The sequenced sample consisted of PBMCs. The chain employs TRBV6-5 and TRBJ2-2; 11 nucleotides align to TRBD1. The receptor comes from a woman between 18 and 30 years old in good health and CMV-seronegative. CDR3: CASSSPGQGVGELFF. CDR3 DNA sequence: TGTGCCAGCAGTTCCCCGGGACAGGGGGTCGGGGAGCTGTTTTTT.